This T cell receptor (beta chain) came from a study of blood T cell repertoires in COVID-19. The wider study: Sites in the United States, Italy and Spain provided acute and convalescent COVID-19 samples. Sources were T cells, B-cell-depleted T cells, or PBMCs; the material itself was cDNA or gDNA.

With 5 bases clipped from V and 8 bases from J, the junction kept 11 bases outside the gene matches. The CDR3 extends over 15 amino acids. Germline V gene data show CDR1 as MNHEY and CDR2 as SVGAGI. Original analysis: Reference gene primer amplification yielded estimated nucleated cell counts. Sequencing was performed with immunoSEQ multiplex PCR; in TCRdb, only in-frame clones are kept and a portion is missing. V and J calls and clone size are as listed in that table; D and trimming were resolved from the DNA. The sample has under 200,000 clones, about 86% seen once. The source of this sequence is a woman at least 80 years old in a cohort sampled during active or convalescent COVID-19. Sequenced sample: peripheral blood. This chain connects TRBV6-5 to TRBJ1-4; 7 nucleotides agree with TRBD1. CDR3 nucleotides: TGTGCCAGCAGTAATACCGACAGGGTAGGGGAAAAACTGTTTTTT. It is translated as CASSNTDRVGEKLFF.